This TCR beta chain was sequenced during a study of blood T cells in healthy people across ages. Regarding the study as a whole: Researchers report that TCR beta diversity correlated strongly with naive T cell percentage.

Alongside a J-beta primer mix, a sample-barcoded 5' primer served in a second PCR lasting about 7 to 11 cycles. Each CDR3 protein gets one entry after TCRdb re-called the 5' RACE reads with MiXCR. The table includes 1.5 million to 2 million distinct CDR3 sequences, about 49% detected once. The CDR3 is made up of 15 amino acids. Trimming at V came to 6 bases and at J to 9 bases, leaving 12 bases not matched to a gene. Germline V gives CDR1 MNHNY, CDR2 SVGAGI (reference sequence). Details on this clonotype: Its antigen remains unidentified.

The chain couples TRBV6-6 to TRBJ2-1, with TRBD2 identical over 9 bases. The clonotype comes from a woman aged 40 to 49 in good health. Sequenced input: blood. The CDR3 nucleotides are TGTGCCAGCAGATCCCCCGGGACTAGCTCGCGTGAGCAGTTCTTC. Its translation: CASRSPGTSSREQFF.